What follows are 7 T cell receptor beta chains derived from one specimen sequenced in a study of shared clonotypes between healthy human individuals. The table came from immunoSEQ multiplex PCR; TCRdb's copy has only in-frame clones and leaves some out. Here the sample spans some 2.3 million clones, approximately 93% being singletons. Sequenced input: naive CD4+ T cells from PBMCs. The subset was: CD45RA+ positively selected. These receptors were taken from a man aged 18 to 30 in good health. Some clones in this sample may be carry-over from other donors' samples.

This sequence joins TRBV7-8 and TRBJ1-1; TRBD1 might be the D (6 bases). Looked up from germline, CDR1 is SGHVS and CDR2 is FQNEAQ. The CDR3 is made up of 15 amino acids. Trimming took off 5 bases at V and 3 bases at J, with 16 bases between the two ends. The chain's CDR3 is CASSRNTGMDTEAFF. Written as DNA, the CDR3 is TGTGCCAGCAGCCGAAACACAGGGATGGACACTGAAGCTTTCTTT.

In this sample, this clone turned up a few times. This rearrangement joins TRBV2 to TRBJ2-5; tentative D call: TRBD2 (5 bases). V shed 8 bases and J shed 7 bases, with 20 bases lying between them. Germline V CDR1 and CDR2: SNHLY, FYNNEI. The CDR3 totals 14 residues. The CDR3 DNA reads as TGTGCCAGCGGGGATACGGGGTTTATAGGGACCCAGTACTTC. This translates into CASGDTGFIGTQYF.

This clone has just one count. The chain links TRBV25-1 to TRBJ2-2; weak D call: TRBD1 (5 bases). Trimming took off 5 bases at V and 5 bases at J, with 9 bases between the two ends. CDR3 size: 13 residues. Germline CDR1 reads MGHDK; CDR2 reads SYGVNS. The CDR3 spells CASSPPGTGELFF. Written as DNA, the CDR3 is TGTGCCAGCAGTCCTCCAGGGACCGGGGAGCTGTTTTTT.

This sequence joins TRBV28 and TRBJ1-4, with D unclear. The V gene's germline CDR1 is MDHEN and CDR2 SYDVKM. The CDR3 runs to 16 residues. Trimming stripped 3 bases from V and 0 bases from J, with 11 bases between. CDR3 amino acids: CASSLLVSATNEKLFF. The CDR3 DNA reads as TGTGCCAGCAGTTTGTTAGTTTCGGCAACTAATGAAAAACTGTTTTTT.

This sequence joins TRBV9 and TRBJ1-3; the D is unclear. V gave up 0 bases and J gave up 0 bases, with 7 bases separating them. Germline V lookup: CDR1 SGDLS, CDR2 YYNGEE. The CDR3 totals 15 residues. The CDR3 nucleotides read TGTGCCAGCAGCGTAGCGTCTAGCTCTGGAAACACCATATATTTT. This sequence encodes CASSVASSSGNTIYF.

The chain recombines TRBV4-1 with TRBJ1-3; 7 nucleotides line up with TRBD1. CDR3 length: 14 residues. Germline V gene data show CDR1 as MGHRA and CDR2 as YSYEKL. Trimming took 7 bases from V and 1 from J; bases not matched to a gene: 4. The CDR3 bases are TGCGCCAGCAAGGCAGGGGGTTCTGGAAACACCATATATTTT. Amino acid sequence: CASKAGGSGNTIYF.

This sequence joins TRBV10-2 and TRBJ1-4; D is unclear. V was pared by 4 bases and J by 8 bases, with 17 bases between. The V gene's germline CDR1 is WSHSY and CDR2 SAAADI. The CDR3 extends over 15 amino acids. The CDR3 loop is CASSALEGDREKLFF. The CDR3 nucleotides read TGCGCCAGCAGTGCCTTGGAGGGTGATCGAGAAAAACTGTTTTTT.